Below, 5 T cell receptor beta chains from the same sample are listed, as sequenced in a study of T-cell reconstitution after alpha-beta-depleted transplantation in children (dated by TCRdb to between 2015 and 2016). Library method: PCR. Sequenced on an Illumina HiSeq 2500. Molecular barcoding was employed in the preparation of TCR libraries, with unique molecular identifiers being used to normalize TCRbeta repertoire quantification. Using fastp trimming at Q25 and MiXCR clonotype assembly, TCRdb reanalyzed the public sequencing data and kept in-frame beta chains. Each CDR3 protein appears once, grouped with its most common genes and DNA. In all, the sample holds some 100,000 distinct CDR3 sequences, and 23% of those were seen once. 20% to 25% of the sample belongs to the ten largest clones. The label giving this sample's treatment or condition can be read as: allogeneic hematopoietic cell transplantation with graft depleted of TCRalphabeta T cells and CD19 B cells.

The starting material was PBMCs, obtained before TCRalphabeta/CD19-depleted stem cell transplant. The source of these receptors is a boy younger than 10 with acute lymphoblastic leukemia, due to receive a stem cell transplant.

This clonotype has only a few counts. V usage is TRBV3-1 and J usage is TRBJ2-3; D is unclear. The germline gives CDR1 LGHDT, CDR2 YNNKEL (reference sequence). Trimming cost V 5 bases and J 2 bases, with 14 bases left between them. The CDR3 length is 15 residues. The CDR3 nucleotides read TGTGCCAGCAGCACGACGGGCTCTCTCACAGATACGCAGTATTTT. Amino acid sequence: CASSTTGSLTDTQYF.

V and J are TRBV7-2 and TRBJ2-1; TRBD2 matches 8 bases. The CDR3 spans 16 residues. J lost 8 bases, V lost 2 bases, and 11 bases had no gene match. Germline V gene sequence: CDR1 SGHTA, CDR2 FQGNSA. The CDR3 region is CASSLRSSGILDEQFF. As DNA, the CDR3 is TGTGCCAGCAGCTTAAGGAGTAGCGGGATCTTGGATGAGCAGTTCTTC.

The chain joins TRBV4-1 to TRBJ2-7, with TRBD2 matching over 12 bases. V was pared by 4 bases and J by 4 bases, with 5 bases of the junction left unmatched. Germline V gene lookup returns CDR1 MGHRA and CDR2 YSYEKL. The CDR3 has 15 amino acids. The CDR3 DNA is TGCGCCAGCAGCCCGCGTACTAGCGGGAGGTACGAGCAGTACTTC. As protein: CASSPRTSGRYEQYF.

With respect to this clonotype: An end of the junction does not agree with germline; a read error may underlie this. V gene TRBV5-5 combines with J gene TRBJ2-7; TRBD1 is a possible D gene (5 bases). The CDR3 extends over 16 amino acids. Per germline, CDR1 SGHKS and CDR2 YYEKEE (reference sequence). Here the CDR3 DNA reads TGTGCCAGCAGCTTGGGGGTCAGGGCAGCTTCCCACGAGCAATACTTC. This sequence encodes CASSLGVRAASHEQYF.

This clonotype was seen a handful of times. This chain links TRBV28 with TRBJ2-2; possibly TRBD1 for D (5 bases). The V and J ends lost 6 bases and 6 bases respectively, with 8 bases between them. The V gene's germline CDR1 is MDHEN and CDR2 SYDVKM. The CDR3 spans 12 residues. The CDR3 loop is CASRTEPGELFF. The CDR3 DNA reads as TGTGCCAGCAGGACAGAGCCCGGGGAGCTGTTTTTT.